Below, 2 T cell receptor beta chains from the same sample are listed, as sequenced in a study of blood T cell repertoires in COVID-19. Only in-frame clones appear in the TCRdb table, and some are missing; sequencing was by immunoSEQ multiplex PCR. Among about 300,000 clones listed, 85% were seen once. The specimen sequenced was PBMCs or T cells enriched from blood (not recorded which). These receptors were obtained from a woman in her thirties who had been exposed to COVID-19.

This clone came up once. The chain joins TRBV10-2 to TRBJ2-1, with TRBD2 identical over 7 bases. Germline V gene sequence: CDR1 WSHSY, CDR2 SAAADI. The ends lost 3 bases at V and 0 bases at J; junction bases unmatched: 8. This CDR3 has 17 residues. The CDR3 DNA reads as TGCGCCAGCAGTGATTCTAGCGGTGCGGGCTCCTACAATGAGCAGTTCTTC. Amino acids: CASSDSSGAGSYNEQFF.

The CDR3 DNA follows: TGTGCCACCCCTCTGCGGGAGGGGGACAATGAGCAGTTCTTC. It encodes CATPLREGDNEQFF. The J gene is TRBJ2-1, the V gene TRBV27, with 9 bases aligning to TRBD2. The V segment lost 10 bases and the J segment 5 bases; nucleotides outside the gene matches: 9. CDR3 length: 14 residues. In germline, CDR1 is MNHEY, CDR2 SMNVEV (reference sequence).